These 21 T cell receptor beta chains were all obtained from the same sample, sequenced in a study of cytomegalovirus exposure and HLA in healthy donors. PCR employed 60 Vbeta and 13 Jbeta primers. The data were produced by immunoSEQ multiplex PCR, yet TCRdb's version contains in-frame clones alone and is incomplete. The sample carries about 110,000 clones, roughly 80% recorded once. Sequencing was done on a sample of PBMCs. Receptor source: a man aged 30-40 years in good health and CMV-seropositive.

The V call is TRBV5-1, the J call TRBJ1-2; D not resolved. The CDR3 is 15 residues long. The germline V gene encodes CDR1 SGHRS and CDR2 YFSETQ. The V end lost 3 bases, the J end lost 2 bases, and 14 bases lay between the germline ends. This CDR3 is CASSSPRTGNYGYTF. CDR3 in DNA: TGCGCCAGCAGCTCCCCTCGGACTGGGAACTATGGCTACACCTTC.

This chain joins TRBV23-1 and TRBJ2-5; 7 bases agree with TRBD1. TRBV23-1 qualifies as an ORF whose function is uncertain. V gave up 0 bases and J gave up 5 bases; unmatched junction bases: 9. There are 16 residues in the CDR3. The CDR3 loop reads CASSQSPEGAEETQYF. CDR3 nucleotides: TGCGCCAGCAGTCAATCCCCCGAGGGGGCGGAGGAGACCCAGTACTTC.

The rearrangement uses TRBV4-1 and TRBJ2-7; tentatively, D is TRBD2 (7 bases). CDR3 length equals 16 residues. CDR1 MGHRA and CDR2 YSYEKL come from the germline V gene. V gave up 3 bases and J gave up 1 base, with 16 bases separating them. The DNA for the CDR3 is TGCGCCAGCAGCCAGGTCTGGGGGGGGGCTTCCTACGAGCAGTACTTC. Translated: CASSQVWGGASYEQYF.

The CDR3 bases are TGTGCCAGTAGTTGGGGCGGTTATAGCAATCAGCCCCAGCATTTT. It encodes CASSWGGYSNQPQHF. The chain is built from TRBV19 and TRBJ1-5; D might be TRBD1 (5 bases). Trimming left V 5 bases short and J 0 bases short, with 11 bases between. The CDR3 spans 15 residues. Per the germline V gene, CDR1 is LNHDA and CDR2 is SQIVND (reference sequence).

This sequence joins TRBV6-6 and TRBJ2-3; 9 positions agree with TRBD2. The length of the CDR3 is 15 residues. Trimming removed 2 bases from V and 5 bases from J; junction bases left unmatched: 5. CDR1 MNHNY and CDR2 SVGAGI come from the germline V gene (reference sequence). In DNA form, the CDR3 reads TGTGCCAGCAGTTACGGCGGGGGGGCCGAAGATACGCAGTATTTT. Protein product: CASSYGGGAEDTQYF.

This clone has only one observation. Other DNA sequences in this specimen translate into the identical CDR3. This chain connects TRBV25-1 to TRBJ1-1, with a weak D call TRBD1 (6 bases). The CDR3 loop spans 14 amino acids. Trimming removed 4 bases at V and 0 bases at J, with 9 bases between. Germline CDR1 is MGHDK and CDR2 is SYGVNS. The CDR3 sequence: CASSVTGMNTEAFF. For the CDR3, the DNA is TGTGCCAGCAGTGTGACAGGCATGAACACTGAAGCTTTCTTT.

The chain combines TRBV7-8 with TRBJ2-7, with unresolved D. This CDR3 contains 14 residues. V was trimmed by 2 bases and J by 3 bases, leaving 11 bases between them. CDR1 is SGHVS and CDR2 is FQNEAQ in the germline V gene. The CDR3 loop is CASSLPSTLYEQYF. The CDR3 DNA is TGTGCCAGCAGCTTACCCAGTACCCTCTACGAGCAGTACTTC.

This clone showed up just a few times. The chain carries TRBV7-9 and TRBJ1-4; D may be TRBD1 (6 bases). The V gene's germline CDR1 is SEHNR and CDR2 FQNEAQ (reference sequence). The CDR3 is made up of 18 amino acids. Trimming left V 2 bases short and J 4 bases short, with 20 bases between. CDR3 region: CASSLSQGLQTGNEKLFF. Written as DNA, the CDR3 is TGTGCCAGCAGCTTATCACAGGGCTTGCAAACGGGTAATGAAAAACTGTTTTTT.

The rearrangement links TRBV6-1 to TRBJ2-3; maybe TRBD1 (5 bases). The length of the CDR3 is 14 residues. The germline V and J ends were trimmed by 4 bases and 6 bases, with 14 bases remaining between them. Germline CDR1 MNHNS, CDR2 SASEGT. CDR3 coding DNA: TGTGCCAGCAGTGCAAGTCCAGGGTTTGATACGCAGTATTTT. Its translation: CASSASPGFDTQYF.

This sequence joins TRBV6-1 and TRBJ2-3; D not resolved. CDR3 length: 16 amino acids. Deletions cut 4 bases from V and 0 bases from J, with 14 bases between. The germline V gene encodes CDR1 MNHNS and CDR2 SASEGT. The CDR3 protein is CASSATLGSSTDTQYF. DNA of the CDR3: TGTGCCAGCAGTGCGACTCTAGGCTCTAGCACAGATACGCAGTATTTT.

This sequence joins TRBV11-3 and TRBJ2-3, with 10 bases fitting TRBD2. This CDR3 region has 15 residues. J gave up 1 base and V 5 bases, and 3 bases lay outside the gene matches. Germline assignment: CDR1 SGHNT and CDR2 YENEEA. The CDR3: CASSLTSGGTDTQYF. As DNA, the CDR3 is TGTGCCAGCAGCCTCACTAGCGGGGGCACAGATACGCAGTATTTT. Combining the CDR3 with reference TRBV11-3 and TRBJ2-3 gives the whole variable domain EAGVVQSPRYKIIEKKQPVAFWCNPISGHNTLYWYLQNLGQGPELLIRYENEEAVDDSQLPKDRFSAERLKGVDSTLKIQPAELGDSAVYLCASSLTSGGTDTQYFGPGTRLTVL.

The chain joins TRBV30 to TRBJ1-2, with 9 bases aligning to TRBD1. CDR3 size: 14 residues. The V and J ends lost 4 bases and 3 bases, in that order; junction bases with no gene match: 6. Germline assignment: CDR1 GTSNPN and CDR2 SVGIG (reference sequence). The CDR3 bases are TGTGCCTGGACCGGACAGGGGAGAGACTATGGCTACACCTTC. Translating it yields CAWTGQGRDYGYTF.

CDR3 sequence reads: CASSLDYYNEQFF. The CDR3 DNA sequence: TGTGCCAGCAGCTTGGACTACTACAATGAGCAGTTCTTC. The chain couples TRBV7-2 to TRBJ2-1; possible D gene TRBD2, 6 bases. Trimming shortened V by 3 bases and J by 3 bases, and 6 bases separated the two germline ends. This CDR3 spans 13 amino acids. The germline V gene encodes CDR1 SGHTA and CDR2 FQGNSA.

In DNA form, the CDR3 reads TGTGCCAGCTCAAGAGACTACATGAACACTGAAGCTTTCTTT. Amino acid sequence: CASSRDYMNTEAFF. V usage is TRBV6-6 and J usage is TRBJ1-1; D gene uncertain. Germline V gene lookup returns CDR1 MNHNY and CDR2 SVGAGI (reference sequence). The CDR3 spans 14 residues. V was trimmed by 8 bases and J by 0 bases, leaving 13 bases between them.

Of note for this clone: The sample contains more than one DNA sequence encoding this CDR3. The rearrangement joins TRBV5-6 to TRBJ1-5; D perhaps matches TRBD1 (6 bases). Deletions cut 4 bases from V and 2 bases from J, with 19 bases between. Germline lookup yields CDR1 SGHDT and CDR2 YYEEEE. This CDR3 comprises 17 residues. The CDR3 spells CASSLDGRGYGNQPQHF. CDR3 in DNA: TGTGCCAGCAGCCTGGATGGCAGGGGATACGGCAATCAGCCCCAGCATTTT.

The chain combines TRBV5-4 with TRBJ2-7, with TRBD1 as a possible D gene (6 bases). Looked up from germline, CDR1 is SGHNT and CDR2 is YYREEE (reference sequence). The CDR3 runs 16 residues. V was pared by 5 bases and J by 5 bases, with 23 bases between. The CDR3 sequence is CASSSEPSRGVDEQYF. The CDR3 DNA sequence: TGTGCCAGCAGTTCTGAGCCGAGCAGGGGAGTCGACGAGCAGTACTTC.

The CDR3: CASSLGGTGGSTSPLHF. In nucleotides, the CDR3 is TGTGCCAGCAGCTTAGGGGGAACAGGGGGAAGTACTTCACCCCTCCACTTT. The J gene is TRBJ1-6, the V gene TRBV5-4; 8 bases fit TRBD1. Germline V gene lookup returns CDR1 SGHNT and CDR2 YYREEE (reference sequence). The CDR3 is 17 amino acids. V trimming: 2 bases; J trimming: 9 bases; junction bases outside the gene matches: 13.

This clone was counted once. This rearrangement joins TRBV6-5 to TRBJ1-6; possible D gene TRBD1, 5 bases. Germline-derived CDR1 and CDR2 are MNHEY and SVGAGI. V lost 5 bases and J 12 bases, leaving 14 bases between the germline ends. The length of the CDR3 is 13 residues. CDR3 in DNA: TGTGCCAGCAGTCGAAGCGGGGGAGTACCCCTCCACTTT. Protein sequence: CASSRSGGVPLHF.

The chain carries TRBV7-9 and TRBJ2-5; 10 bases map to TRBD2. The trim removed 6 bases at V and 0 bases at J, leaving 7 bases unmatched. The CDR3 sequence is 16 residues long. CDR1 SEHNR and CDR2 FQNEAQ come from the germline V gene (reference sequence). CDR3 amino acids: CASSLPGLADQETQYF. Written as DNA, the CDR3 is TGTGCCAGCAGTTTGCCCGGACTAGCGGACCAAGAGACCCAGTACTTC.

The sample holds a few counts of this clone. J is TRBJ2-4 and V is TRBV7-2; D is possibly TRBD1 (6 bases). Trimming removed 5 bases at V and 0 bases at J, with 20 bases between. The CDR3 runs 18 residues. CDR1 and CDR2 from the germline V gene are SGHTA and FQGNSA. CDR3 nucleotides: TGTGCCAGCAGCACCCCCCTGGCCCCAGGGGTAGCCAAAAACATTCAGTACTTC. This gives the protein CASSTPLAPGVAKNIQYF.

The chain uses TRBV7-2 and TRBJ2-7; 10 positions match TRBD1. The germline V gene has CDR1 SGHTA and CDR2 FQGNSA. The trim removed 3 bases at V and 4 bases at J, leaving 3 bases unmatched. The CDR3 has 14 residues. The chain's CDR3 is CASSFRTGGYEQYF. The CDR3 coding sequence is TGTGCCAGCAGCTTCCGGACAGGGGGATACGAGCAGTACTTC.